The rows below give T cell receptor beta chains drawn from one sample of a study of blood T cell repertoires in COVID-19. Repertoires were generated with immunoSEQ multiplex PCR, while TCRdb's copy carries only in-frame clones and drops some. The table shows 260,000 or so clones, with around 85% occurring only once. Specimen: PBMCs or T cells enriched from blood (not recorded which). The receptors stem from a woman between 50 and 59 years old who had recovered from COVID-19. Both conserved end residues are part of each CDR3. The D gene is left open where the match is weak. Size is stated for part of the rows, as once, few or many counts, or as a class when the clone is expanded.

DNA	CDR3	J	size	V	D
TGTGCCACCAGTGATTCCGCTAGCGGGAGGAACTCCTACAATGAGCAGTTCTTC	CATSDSASGRNSYNEQFF	TRBJ2-1	-	TRBV24-1	TRBD2
TGTGCCAGCAGCTCGGCAAGACTAACCGGGACAGAGAACACTGAAGCTTTCTTT	CASSSARLTGTENTEAFF	TRBJ1-1	-	TRBV7-9	TRBD1
TGTGCCAGCAGTACCCAACAGGGTCTCTATCAGCCCCAGCATTTT	CASSTQQGLYQPQHF	TRBJ1-5	-	TRBV28	-
TGTGCCAGCAGCATGGGACAGGGCAATCAGCCCCAGCATTTT	CASSMGQGNQPQHF	TRBJ1-5	-	TRBV5-6	TRBD1
TGTGCCAGCAGACCCACCGGGACTAGTCACTCCATCGAGCAGTTCTTC	CASRPTGTSHSIEQFF	TRBJ2-1	-	TRBV11-2	TRBD2
TGCGCCAGCAGCCAATCTAGCGGGGGCCACTACGAGCAGTACTTC	CASSQSSGGHYEQYF	TRBJ2-7	-	TRBV5-1	TRBD2
TGTGCCAGCAGCTTGAATACAGGGGCCGCAGTCTCTGGAAACACCATATATTTT	CASSLNTGAAVSGNTIYF	TRBJ1-3	-	TRBV7-8	TRBD1
TGTGCCACCTTGGAACAGGGGGCCTTCAATCAGCCCCAGCATTTT	CATLEQGAFNQPQHF	TRBJ1-5	few	TRBV28	TRBD1
TGTGCCAGCAGCCCCTGGCGGGAGAACACCGGGGAGCTGTTTTTT	CASSPWRENTGELFF	TRBJ2-2	-	TRBV27	-
TGTGCCAGCTCACCCGGATTGGGACTTCAGAACACTGAAGCTTTCTTT	CASSPGLGLQNTEAFF	TRBJ1-1	-	TRBV18	-
TGTGCCTGGAGGGGGACAGGGGGCGGAACCGGGGAGCTGTTTTTT	CAWRGTGGGTGELFF	TRBJ2-2	-	TRBV30	TRBD1
TGTGCCAGCAGTCTCCGGACAGGGGGAACTGGGGCCAACGTCCTGACTTTC	CASSLRTGGTGANVLTF	TRBJ2-6	-	TRBV25-1	TRBD1
TGTGCCAGCAGCCTAAGACGGGACAGGGGACAGCCCCAGCATTTT	CASSLRRDRGQPQHF	TRBJ1-5	-	TRBV7-2	TRBD1
TGTGCCAGCAGGAAGACAGGGGTAGAGGGTGAAAAACTGTTTTTT	CASRKTGVEGEKLFF	TRBJ1-4	-	TRBV7-9	TRBD1
TGTGCCAGCAGCTTCCACAGACAAGAGACCCAGTACTTC	CASSFHRQETQYF	TRBJ2-5	once	TRBV5-8	-
TGTGCCAGCAGCTTAGGCAGGGGGCGCGGTGGCTACACCTTC	CASSLGRGRGGYTF	TRBJ1-2	-	TRBV11-2	TRBD1
TGCGCCAGCAGCTTAGGCAGGGCCAGTGAAGCTTTCTTT	CASSLGRASEAFF	TRBJ1-1	-	TRBV5-1	-
TGTGCCAGCAGCCAAGAGGTCGGGGGGCGACAGCCCCAGCATTTT	CASSQEVGGRQPQHF	TRBJ1-5	-	TRBV4-2	-
TGCGCCAGCAGCCCATCCGGGACAGGGAATTCACCCCTCCACTTT	CASSPSGTGNSPLHF	TRBJ1-6	-	TRBV5-1	TRBD1
TGTGCCAGTTCCACTCACCAGCTAGAAGGACAGGGGAACACTGAAGCTTTCTTT	CASSTHQLEGQGNTEAFF	TRBJ1-1	-	TRBV18	TRBD1
TGCGCCAGCAGCTTGGGTGGGGGCGACAATGAGCAGTTCTTC	CASSLGGGDNEQFF	TRBJ2-1	-	TRBV5-1	-
TGTGCCAGCAGTGAAGCGGGGACAGGACCTTATACGCAGTATTTT	CASSEAGTGPYTQYF	TRBJ2-3	-	TRBV25-1	TRBD1
TGCGCCAGCAGCTCACAGGGGGCTGGTGAAAAACTGTTTTTT	CASSSQGAGEKLFF	TRBJ1-4	-	TRBV5-1	TRBD1
TGTGCCAGCAGTTCCGGGATGACCTACGAGCAGTACTTC	CASSSGMTYEQYF	TRBJ2-7	-	TRBV27	-
TGTGCCAGCAGCTTGGACAGGGGTCTAAGCAATCAGCCCCAGCATTTT	CASSLDRGLSNQPQHF	TRBJ1-5	-	TRBV7-8	TRBD1
TGCGCCAGCAGCCAAGATCTTGGAGTTAATCAGCCCCAGCATTTT	CASSQDLGVNQPQHF	TRBJ1-5	few	TRBV4-3	-
TGCGCCAGCAGCCTCAGGACGGGGGGGCGCAGGGTTTTCGAGGCCGAGCAGTACTTC	CASSLRTGGRRVFEAEQYF	TRBJ2-7	-	TRBV4-1	TRBD2
TGTGCCACCGAGGAGACAGGGGCCTATCAGCCCCAGCATTTT	CATEETGAYQPQHF	TRBJ1-5	once	TRBV10-3	TRBD1
TGTGCCAGCAGTTTTCTCCGGGGGAACGAGCAGTACTTC	CASSFLRGNEQYF	TRBJ2-7	-	TRBV12-3/TRBV12-4	-
TGTGCCAGCAGCTTTGACAGGGGGGACTATGGCTACACCTTC	CASSFDRGDYGYTF	TRBJ1-2	-	TRBV11-2	TRBD1
TGTGCCAGCAGCCCCCTGACTAGCGCGGCGCAGTATTTT	CASSPLTSAAQYF	TRBJ2-3	-	TRBV3-1/TRBV3-2	TRBD2
TGTGCCAGCGGGACAGGGAAATGGGATACGCAGTATTTT	CASGTGKWDTQYF	TRBJ2-3	-	TRBV3-1/TRBV3-2	TRBD1
TGCGCCAGCAGCACAAGGACGGGGGGCGAGACCCAGTACTTC	CASSTRTGGETQYF	TRBJ2-5	-	TRBV5-1	-
TGTGCCACCAGTACAACAGGGGACAATGAGCAGTTCTTC	CATSTTGDNEQFF	TRBJ2-1	-	TRBV15	TRBD1
TGTGCCAGCAGCCCCCAAGCTAGGTATGGCTACACCTTC	CASSPQARYGYTF	TRBJ1-2	-	TRBV27	-
TGCGCCAGCAGCCAAGATTCTAGCTGGAATGAGCAGTTCTTC	CASSQDSSWNEQFF	TRBJ2-1	-	TRBV4-1	-
TGTGCCATCAGTGAGAGGCAGGGGATCACTGAAGCTTTCTTT	CAISERQGITEAFF	TRBJ1-1	-	TRBV10-3	-